This T cell receptor beta chain came from a study of shared clonotypes between healthy human individuals. Across the whole study: Every donor yielded three CD4 naive, three CD4 memory, two CD8 naive and one CD8 memory plate.

Trimming left V 1 base short and J 0 bases short, with 9 bases between. CDR3 length equals 16 residues. Germline V gene sequence: CDR1 ENHRY, CDR2 SYGVKD. At the deep level, the assay was run. Once extracted for a subset, genomic DNA was divided evenly among several immunoSEQ plates. The authors' processing: ImmunoSEQ supplied junction-only sequences lacking quality scores, so filtering was different. The protocol was immunoSEQ multiplex PCR, while the TCRdb copy is restricted to in-frame clones and leaves out a portion. From that table come the V and J calls and clone size; the DNA was used to work out D and trimming. Of about 1.1 million clones in the sample, 60% to 80% were seen once.

J is TRBJ2-2 and V is TRBV10-3; D is unclear. Sequencing input: memory CD4+ T cells from PBMCs. This sample's subset: CD45RA-negative fraction. The clonotype originates from a man aged 18 to 30 in good health. Some clones in this sample may be carry-over from other donors' samples. The CDR3 nucleotides read TGTGCCATCAGTGAGTTAGTGGATACGAACACCGGGGAGCTGTTTTTT. As protein: CAISELVDTNTGELFF.